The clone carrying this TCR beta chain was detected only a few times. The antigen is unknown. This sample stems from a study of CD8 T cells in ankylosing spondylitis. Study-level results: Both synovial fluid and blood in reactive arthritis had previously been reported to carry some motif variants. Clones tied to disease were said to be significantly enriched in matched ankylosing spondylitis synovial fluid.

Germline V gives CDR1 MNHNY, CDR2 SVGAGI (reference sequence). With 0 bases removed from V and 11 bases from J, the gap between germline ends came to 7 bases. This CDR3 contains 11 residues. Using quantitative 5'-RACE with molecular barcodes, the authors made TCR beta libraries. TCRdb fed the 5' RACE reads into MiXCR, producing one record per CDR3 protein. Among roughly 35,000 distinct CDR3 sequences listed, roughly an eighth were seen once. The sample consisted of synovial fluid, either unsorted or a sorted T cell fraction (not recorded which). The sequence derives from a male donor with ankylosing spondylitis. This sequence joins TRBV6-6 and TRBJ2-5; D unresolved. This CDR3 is CASSYSTLQYF. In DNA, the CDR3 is TGTGCCAGCAGTTACTCGACACTTCAGTACTTC.